These T cell receptor beta chains were read from a single sample in a study of T cell changes during pregnancy in multiple sclerosis. The assay was immunoSEQ multiplex PCR, and TCRdb's table has in-frame clones only and misses some. The profile covers 76,000 or so clones, with over 85% appearing a single time and about 0.72% taken by the ten largest. Sequenced material: peripheral blood, taken in the second trimester of pregnancy. These receptors originate from a female donor in good health, enrolled as a control in a pregnancy study. The CDR3 runs from the conserved cysteine through the conserved F or W. The D gene is left open where the match is weak. Clone size is shown for a subset of rows, as once, few, many or a class of expanded clone.

V gene	D gene	clone size	J gene	CDR3 protein	CDR3 DNA
TRBV15	TRBD1	-	TRBJ1-2	CATSRAGRQGAYGYTF	TGTGCCACCAGCAGAGCCGGGCGACAGGGGGCCTATGGCTACACCTTC
TRBV5-1	-	-	TRBJ2-3	CASTPLGETLGTDTQYF	TGCGCCAGCACCCCCCTCGGGGAAACCCTGGGGACAGATACGCAGTATTTT
TRBV4-2	-	-	TRBJ2-1	CASSQLVQTVSSYNEQFF	TGTGCCAGCAGCCAATTGGTCCAGACAGTGAGCTCCTACAATGAGCAGTTCTTC
TRBV7-2	TRBD1	-	TRBJ1-1	CASSSGQEVGYTEAFF	TGTGCCAGCAGCTCGGGACAGGAGGTCGGGTACACTGAAGCTTTCTTT
TRBV30	-	-	TRBJ2-7	CAWSSVYEQYF	TGTGCCTGGAGTTCAGTATACGAGCAGTACTTC
TRBV5-6	-	-	TRBJ2-3	CASSLGRTDTQYF	TGTGCCAGCAGCTTGGGGCGCACAGATACGCAGTATTTT
TRBV11-2	-	-	TRBJ2-3	CASSLSGGTDTQYF	TGTGCCAGCAGCTTATCAGGGGGCACAGATACGCAGTATTTT
TRBV13	TRBD2	-	TRBJ2-6	CASSLVQRGSSGANVLTF	TGTGCCAGCAGCTTAGTCCAGCGGGGATCCTCTGGGGCCAACGTCCTGACTTTC
TRBV9	-	-	TRBJ2-5	CASSVGRGTLETQYF	TGTGCCAGCAGCGTCGGACGGGGGACGTTGGAGACCCAGTACTTC
TRBV30	-	-	TRBJ1-5	CAWSLSSGPQHF	TGTGCCTGGAGTCTAAGTTCCGGGCCCCAGCATTTT
TRBV11-2	-	once	TRBJ1-1	CASSLDLGRDIPTEAFF	TGTGCCAGCAGCTTAGATCTGGGCAGGGATATTCCCACTGAAGCTTTCTTT
TRBV10-3	TRBD1	-	TRBJ1-1	CAISYRTGVEAFF	TGTGCCATCAGCTACCGGACAGGGGTTGAAGCTTTCTTT
TRBV4-2	-	-	TRBJ1-1	CASSQDSAANTEAFF	TGTGCCAGCAGCCAAGATTCTGCGGCGAACACTGAAGCTTTCTTT
TRBV19	TRBD1	few	TRBJ1-5	CASIGTGRSNQPQHF	TGTGCCAGTATCGGGACAGGGAGAAGCAATCAGCCCCAGCATTTT
TRBV27	TRBD1	-	TRBJ1-2	CASSKPGQGYGYTF	TGTGCCAGCTCCAAACCGGGACAGGGTTATGGCTACACCTTC
TRBV2	TRBD1	once	TRBJ1-2	CASSSRGRNYGYTF	TGTGCCAGCAGCAGCAGGGGGCGGAACTATGGCTACACCTTC
TRBV9	-	-	TRBJ2-1	CASSVGGDYNEQFF	TGTGCCAGCAGCGTTGGCGGAGACTACAATGAGCAGTTCTTC
TRBV5-1	-	-	TRBJ2-5	CASSLVAGETETQYF	TGCGCCAGCAGCTTGGTCGCAGGGGAGACGGAGACCCAGTACTTC
TRBV5-4	-	-	TRBJ1-1	CASSSDLGNTEAFF	TGTGCCAGCAGCTCGGACTTGGGGAACACTGAAGCTTTCTTT
TRBV7-9	TRBD2	once	TRBJ2-1	CASSLTIGGAKGNEQFF	TGTGCCAGCAGCTTAACTATCGGGGGGGCCAAGGGAAATGAGCAGTTCTTC
TRBV5-1	-	-	TRBJ2-3	CASSLGARAGTDTQYF	TGCGCCAGCAGCTTGGGGGCCAGGGCTGGCACAGATACGCAGTATTTT
TRBV11-3	-	-	TRBJ2-5	CASSSGLLQETQYF	TGTGCCAGCAGCTCCGGACTGCTCCAAGAGACCCAGTACTTC
TRBV7-7	TRBD2	-	TRBJ2-1	CASSRGLAADEQFF	TGTGCTAGCAGCCGCGGACTAGCGGCGGATGAGCAGTTCTTC
TRBV9	-	-	TRBJ1-4	CASSVNPGEKLFF	TGTGCCAGCAGCGTAAATCCGGGTGAAAAACTGTTTTTT
TRBV27	-	-	TRBJ1-1	CASSFSDSEAFF	TGTGCCAGCAGTTTCTCGGACAGTGAAGCTTTCTTT
TRBV6-1	TRBD1	-	TRBJ1-2	CASSEEDRANYGYTF	TGTGCCAGCAGTGAAGAGGACAGGGCCAACTATGGCTACACCTTC
TRBV4-2	TRBD1	-	TRBJ1-6	CASSQARVSVAGGNSPLHF	TGTGCCAGCAGCCAAGCACGTGTTTCCGTGGCAGGGGGGAATTCACCCCTCCACTTT
TRBV4-2	-	-	TRBJ2-1	CASSQDLSNEQFF	TGTGCCAGCAGCCAAGATTTGAGCAATGAGCAGTTCTTC
TRBV2	-	-	TRBJ2-1	CASTSVSSFTEQFF	TGTGCCAGCACTAGTGTATCTAGCTTCACTGAGCAGTTCTTC
TRBV7-3	-	-	TRBJ2-1	CASSLNAPPGNEQFF	TGTGCCAGCAGCTTAAATGCTCCTCCGGGGAATGAGCAGTTCTTC
TRBV4-3	TRBD1	-	TRBJ2-1	CASSHPTDRVGNEQFF	TGCGCCAGCAGCCACCCTACGGACAGGGTGGGCAATGAGCAGTTCTTC
TRBV6-1	TRBD1	-	TRBJ2-7	CASSESGQVYEQYF	TGTGCCAGCAGTGAATCGGGACAGGTCTACGAGCAGTACTTC
TRBV6-4	-	-	TRBJ1-5	CASSEVSGNQPQHF	TGTGCCAGCAGTGAGGTGTCAGGCAATCAGCCCCAGCATTTT
TRBV4-3	-	-	TRBJ1-6	CASSRVTGASPLHF	TGCGCCAGCAGCCGGGTAACTGGGGCTTCACCCCTCCACTTT
TRBV19	TRBD1	-	TRBJ1-1	CASSTGTGASEAFF	TGTGCCAGTAGCACGGGGACAGGTGCTTCTGAAGCTTTCTTT
TRBV2	TRBD1	-	TRBJ2-2	CASSWDRQNTGELFF	TGTGCCAGCAGTTGGGACAGACAAAACACCGGGGAGCTGTTTTTT
TRBV2	-	-	TRBJ2-7	CASSGPSYEQYF	TGTGCCAGCAGTGGGCCATCCTACGAGCAGTACTTC
TRBV5-1	-	-	TRBJ2-7	CASSSGSPYEQYF	TGCGCCAGCAGCTCCGGGTCCCCCTACGAGCAGTACTTC
TRBV6-5	-	-	TRBJ2-6	CASTRGTGANVLTF	TGTGCCAGCACGAGGGGGACTGGGGCCAACGTCCTGACTTTC
TRBV14	-	-	TRBJ1-2	CASSQAGGGSYGYTF	TGTGCCAGCAGCCAAGCGGGGGGCGGTAGCTATGGCTACACCTTC
TRBV19	-	once	TRBJ1-1	CASSKRGAGTEAFF	TGTGCCAGTAGTAAACGGGGGGCTGGAACTGAAGCTTTCTTT